Shown below are 3 T cell receptor beta chains from a single sample sequenced in a study of molecular identifiers for immune sequencing clone quantification. In TCRdb, the PCR reads were re-called with MiXCR into one record per CDR3 protein. The sample has 40,000 to 45,000 distinct CDR3 sequences; 24% are singletons. Sequencing was done on a sample of naive CD8+ T cells from blood, with Jurkat cell RNA spiked in. Subset described: FACS-sorted CD8+CD4-CCR7+CD45RA+ naive T cells. These receptors were obtained from a human donor in good health. Some libraries in this study had Jurkat cell RNA spiked in.

CDR3 DNA: TGCGCCAGCAGCCAAGATGGGGGACAGGGAACAGATACGCAGTATTTT. Amino acids: CASSQDGGQGTDTQYF. This chain uses TRBV4-3 with TRBJ2-3; 9 bases match TRBD1. The trim removed 0 bases at V and 3 bases at J, leaving 4 bases unmatched. The CDR3 has 16 residues. Germline V gene lookup returns CDR1 LGHNA and CDR2 YSLEER.

This clonotype was recorded many times. V and J are TRBV12-3 or TRBV12-4 and TRBJ2-7, with TRBD1 identical over 10 bases. The length of the CDR3 is 14 residues. The J segment lost 4 bases and the V segment lost 6 bases, leaving 6 bases of the junction unmatched. The CDR3 sequence is CASSRDRGIYEQYF. The CDR3 DNA follows: TGTGCCAGCAGCCGGGACAGGGGTATATACGAGCAGTACTTC.

As regards this clonotype: Just one base apart from a much larger clone, this may be a read error. J is TRBJ2-3 and V is TRBV27; TRBD1 is a possible D gene (6 bases). This CDR3 region has 16 residues. The V gene's germline CDR1 is MNHEY and CDR2 SMNVEV (reference sequence). The V gene lost 0 bases and the J gene lost 8 bases, with 18 bases spanning the gap. The CDR3 coding sequence is TGTGCCAGCAGTTTATCAGGAACAGGGCCCGCAGGTACGCAGTATTTT. It translates to CASSLSGTGPAGTQYF.